Each of the 5 T cell receptor beta chains below was sequenced from the same sample in a study of cytomegalovirus exposure and HLA in healthy donors. In the PCR, 60 Vbeta and 13 Jbeta primers were used. The repertoire was sequenced with immunoSEQ multiplex PCR; TCRdb's copy has only in-frame clones and lacks some. The sample lists about 140,000 clones, 70% to 85% occurring once. Sequencing input: PBMCs. Every receptor here comes from a man younger than 40 in good health and CMV-seropositive.

This clone was seen only once. This rearrangement joins TRBV28 to TRBJ1-2; D gene uncertain. The length of the CDR3 is 12 residues. In germline, CDR1 is MDHEN, CDR2 SYDVKM. The V and J ends lost 6 bases and 4 bases respectively, with 9 bases between them. CDR3 amino acids: CASSSDTYGYTF. Written as DNA, the CDR3 is TGTGCCAGCAGCTCTGACACCTATGGCTACACCTTC.

This sequence joins TRBV19 and TRBJ1-2; maybe TRBD1 (5 bases). This CDR3 has 15 amino acids. Germline lookup yields CDR1 LNHDA and CDR2 SQIVND (reference sequence). Trimming removed 7 bases from V and 9 bases from J, with 24 bases in between. The CDR3 loop is CASIPPSGHSVSYTF. CDR3 nucleotide sequence: TGTGCCAGTATCCCCCCCTCCGGACATTCAGTAAGCTACACCTTC.

The rearrangement joins TRBV19 to TRBJ2-2; 7 bases fit TRBD1. Germline V gene lookup returns CDR1 LNHDA and CDR2 SQIVND (reference sequence). The trim removed 7 bases at V and 1 base at J, leaving 6 bases unmatched. The CDR3 totals 15 residues. CDR3 coding DNA: TGTGCCAGTACCTCACAGGGGTTGAACACCGGGGAGCTGTTTTTT. Amino acid sequence: CASTSQGLNTGELFF. The variable domain in full, with the rest retrieved from reference TRBV19 and TRBJ2-2, is DGGITQSPKYLFRKEGQNVTLSCEQNLNHDAMYWYRQDPGQGLRLIYYSQIVNDFQKGDIAEGYSVSREKKESFPLTVTSAQKNPTAFYLCASTSQGLNTGELFFGEGSRLTVL.

The V call is TRBV7-9, the J call TRBJ1-2; possible D gene TRBD1, 5 bases. Germline V CDR1 and CDR2: SEHNR, FQNEAQ (reference sequence). V was clipped by 7 bases and J by 0 bases, with 12 bases between them. The CDR3 is 14 amino acids. In nucleotides, the CDR3 is TGTGCCAGCATGAAGGCAGGGTCTAACTATGGCTACACCTTC. Protein product: CASMKAGSNYGYTF.

J is TRBJ2-6 and V is TRBV5-8, with D possibly being TRBD1 (6 bases). CDR1 is SGHTS, CDR2 YDEGEE, per germline. The CDR3 runs to 17 residues. The V end lost 2 bases, the J end lost 0 bases, and 12 bases lay between the germline ends. CDR3 amino acids: CASSLRGLRSGANVLTF. The CDR3 region has the DNA TGTGCCAGCAGCTTAAGGGGGTTACGCTCTGGGGCCAACGTCCTGACTTTC.